The 23 T cell receptor beta chains given below trace back to one sample, sequenced in a study of vaccination and CD4 T cells after COVID-19 (dated by TCRdb to about 2022). The treatment or condition label corresponds to: roughly 11-day PBMC culture with coronavirus spike peptide pools or control peptides (ViraFEST assay). Library construction relied on PCR. Sequencing was carried out with an Illumina iSeq 100. TCR sequencing of DNA from cultured CD4+ T cells used the Oncomine TCR Beta short-read assay at the Johns Hopkins FTIC core. TCRdb reworked the public reads: Q25 trimming with fastp, MiXCR clone assembly, productive beta chains retained. Every entry covers one CDR3 protein and lists the most common genes and DNA from its rows. This sample is represented by about 20,000 distinct CDR3 sequences; about 44% of them were singletons. In total, the top ten clones hold about 5% of the sample. Their antigens remain unidentified.

Source material: CD4+ T cells from blood, cultured in vitro. The source of these receptors is a human donor who had recovered from COVID-19.

The chain recombines TRBV11-3 with TRBJ2-5; a possible D gene is TRBD2 (5 bases). Per germline, CDR1 SGHNT and CDR2 YENEEA. The CDR3 covers 14 residues. Between the trimmed V and J ends, which lost 4 bases and 2 bases, there was a span of 11 bases. The CDR3 nucleotides read TGTGCCAGCAGCTCGGACTGGGGACAAGAGACCCAGTACTTC. Its translation is CASSSDWGQETQYF.

The chain's CDR3 is CASSTGTGHGYTF. CDR3 nucleotide sequence: TGTGCCAGCAGTACCGGGACAGGGCATGGCTACACCTTC. This rearrangement joins TRBV6-2 or TRBV6-3 to TRBJ1-2; 9 nucleotides align to TRBD1. This CDR3 spans 13 amino acids. V lost 5 bases and J lost 6; bases outside the gene matches: 4. Germline V gene data show CDR1 as MNHEY and CDR2 as SVGEGT.

This rearrangement joins TRBV29-1 to TRBJ2-1; 7 nucleotides line up with TRBD2. Losses at the gene ends were 3 bases for V and 8 bases for J; bases not matched to a gene: 4. This CDR3 region has 12 residues. From germline, CDR1 is SQVTM and CDR2 ANQGSEA. The CDR3 nucleotides are TGCAGCGTTGACGGGCTAGCGGATGAGCAGTTCTTC. This sequence encodes CSVDGLADEQFF.

The table lists this clonotype with a few counts. The chain links TRBV10-3 to TRBJ1-5; weak D call: TRBD1 (5 bases). The germline V and J ends were trimmed by 0 bases and 4 bases, with 10 bases remaining between them. Looked up from germline, CDR1 is ENHRY and CDR2 is SYGVKD. CDR3 size: 15 residues. CDR3 sequence: CAISESGGVNQPQHF. The CDR3 DNA sequence: TGTGCCATCAGTGAGTCAGGAGGGGTGAATCAGCCCCAGCATTTT.

In this sample, this clonotype turned up a few times. This sequence joins TRBV10-3 and TRBJ2-5; 8 bases fit TRBD1. Germline V gene sequence: CDR1 ENHRY, CDR2 SYGVKD. CDR3 length equals 14 residues. V lost 3 bases and J lost 4; bases outside the gene matches: 4. The CDR3, as DNA: TGTGCCATCAGTGACTCCACAGGGGGAGAGACCCAGTACTTC. Translating gives CAISDSTGGETQYF.

The chain joins TRBV7-9 to TRBJ1-1; a weak D match, TRBD1 (6 bases). V lost 5 bases and J lost 9, with 16 bases in between. This CDR3 has 13 residues. CDR1 is SEHNR and CDR2 is FQNEAQ in the germline V gene (reference sequence). The CDR3 region has the DNA TGTGCCAGCAGCCCCCTGCAGGGGAGGAAAGCTTTCTTT. Protein product: CASSPLQGRKAFF.

This clonotype was seen a few times. J is TRBJ2-7 and V is TRBV11-2; TRBD2 aligns across 7 bases. Looked up from germline, CDR1 is SGHAT and CDR2 is FQNNGV. Losses at the gene ends were 3 bases for V and 6 bases for J; bases not matched to a gene: 11. This CDR3 spans 15 amino acids. CDR3 DNA: TGTGCCAGCAGCTTTTTGGGCCCATGGGAGGGCGAGCAGTACTTC. This codes for CASSFLGPWEGEQYF. Full variable domain (missing parts from reference TRBV11-2 and TRBJ2-7): EAGVAQSPRYKIIEKRQSVAFWCNPISGHATLYWYQQILGQGPKLLIQFQNNGVVDDSQLPKDRFSAERLKGVDSTLKIQPAKLEDSAVYLCASSFLGPWEGEQYFGPGTRLTVT.

Only one count was recorded for this clonotype. The rearrangement joins TRBV4-3 to TRBJ2-5; D unresolved. The CDR3 runs 15 residues. Germline V gene lookup returns CDR1 LGHNA and CDR2 YSLEER. The V gene lost 0 bases and the J gene lost 3 bases, with 11 bases spanning the gap. The CDR3 DNA follows: TGCGCCAGCAGCCAAGAAGGTTGTCAGGAAGAGACCCAGTACTTC. Its protein is CASSQEGCQEETQYF.

This clonotype was counted only a few times. The chain uses TRBV6-1 and TRBJ2-7; 11 bases agree with TRBD1. This CDR3 has 15 residues. Trimming took 4 bases from V and 1 from J; bases not matched to a gene: 3. Germline V lookup: CDR1 MNHNS, CDR2 SASEGT. CDR3 DNA sequence: TGTGCCAGCAGTGTCGGGGACAGGGGGTCCTACGAGCAGTACTTC. This translates into CASSVGDRGSYEQYF.

The chain is built from TRBV9 and TRBJ2-1, with 13 positions matching TRBD2. This CDR3 comprises 16 residues. Germline trimming cut 3 bases from V and 6 bases from J; bases unmatched to any gene: 6. Germline values: CDR1 SGDLS, CDR2 YYNGEE. DNA for the CDR3: TGTGCCAGCAGCGCGTGGGGACTAGCGGGAAGCAATGAGCAGTTCTTC. Protein: CASSAWGLAGSNEQFF.

This chain links TRBV3-1 with TRBJ2-1, with TRBD2 matching 14 bases. Germline-derived CDR1 and CDR2 are LGHDT and YNNKEL (reference sequence). This CDR3 is 21 amino acids long. With V trimmed by 4 bases and J by 7 bases, 21 bases remained unmatched. The CDR3 protein is CASSLEHGTSGRLGCGNEQFF. The CDR3 coding sequence is TGTGCCAGCAGCCTAGAGCACGGGACTAGCGGGAGACTAGGATGTGGGAATGAGCAGTTCTTC.

The CDR3 spells CASSPYFRQGRQETQYF. Written as DNA, the CDR3 is TGTGCCAGCAGTCCGTACTTTCGACAGGGGCGGCAAGAGACCCAGTACTTC. V usage is TRBV6-1 and J usage is TRBJ2-5, with TRBD1 identical over 8 bases. V lost 5 bases and J lost 2; bases outside the gene matches: 13. The length of the CDR3 is 17 residues. CDR1 is MNHNS and CDR2 is SASEGT in the germline V gene.

V usage is TRBV19 and J usage is TRBJ2-7, with D possibly TRBD1 on 6 matching bases. The CDR3 is made up of 15 amino acids. V was cut by 5 bases and J by 5 bases, with 19 bases left in between. In germline, CDR1 is LNHDA, CDR2 SQIVND (reference sequence). DNA for the CDR3: TGTGCCAGTAGTCCCAAGAGGGGGAACGAGGACGAGCAGTACTTC. The encoded protein is CASSPKRGNEDEQYF.

This chain joins TRBV6-1 and TRBJ2-7; 9 bases are shared with TRBD1. Germline V lookup: CDR1 MNHNS, CDR2 SASEGT. The CDR3 consists of 15 residues. Losses at the gene ends were 5 bases for V and 3 bases for J; bases not matched to a gene: 8. The CDR3 spells CASSISRDRVYEQYF. The CDR3 DNA follows: TGTGCCAGCAGTATTTCCCGGGACAGGGTCTACGAGCAGTACTTC.

The genes are TRBV2 and TRBJ1-5; the D is unclear. V was cut by 4 bases and J by 7 bases, with 14 bases left in between. The CDR3 is made up of 14 amino acids. Germline V gives CDR1 SNHLY, CDR2 FYNNEI. This CDR3 reads CASSAFPARQPQHF. CDR3 nucleotides: TGTGCCAGCAGTGCCTTTCCGGCAAGACAGCCCCAGCATTTT. Filled out from reference TRBV2 and TRBJ1-5, the complete variable domain reads EPEVTQTPSHQVTQMGQEVILRCVPISNHLYFYWYRQILGQKVEFLVSFYNNEISEKSEIFDDQFSVERPDGSNFTLKIRSTKLEDSAMYFCASSAFPARQPQHFGDGTRLSIL.

The CDR3 region has the DNA TGTGCCAGCAGCTTGGACAGGGGCACCTACAATGAGCAGTTCTTC. Translated: CASSLDRGTYNEQFF. V gene TRBV5-4 combines with J gene TRBJ2-1; 7 bases fit TRBD1. CDR1 is SGHNT and CDR2 is YYREEE in the germline V gene (reference sequence). The CDR3 covers 15 residues. The V segment lost 0 bases and the J segment 2 bases; nucleotides outside the gene matches: 2.

The V gene is TRBV12-3 or TRBV12-4, the J gene TRBJ2-2, with D perhaps TRBD1 (6 bases). V lost 5 bases, J lost 0 bases, and 13 bases lay in between. The CDR3 contains 16 residues. CDR3: CASSLPGTSNTGELFF. The CDR3, as DNA: TGTGCCAGCAGTCTCCCCGGGACATCGAACACCGGGGAGCTGTTTTTT.

The chain links TRBV6-5 to TRBJ1-1; D remains unclear. The CDR3 sequence is 15 residues long. Germline V gene sequence: CDR1 MNHEY, CDR2 SVGAGI. Trimming removed 0 bases from V and 4 bases from J, with 12 bases in between. Here the CDR3 reads CASSYSAVLSTEAFF. The CDR3 DNA sequence: TGTGCCAGCAGTTACTCGGCGGTTCTAAGCACTGAAGCTTTCTTT.

This clonotype was counted only a few times. The chain is built from TRBV12-3 or TRBV12-4 and TRBJ1-2; D unresolved. Trimming removed 3 bases at V and 2 bases at J, with 7 bases between. The CDR3 extends over 13 amino acids. Here the CDR3 reads CASSFSPNYGYTF. CDR3 bases: TGTGCCAGCAGTTTCTCACCGAACTATGGCTACACCTTC.

The V call is TRBV5-4, the J call TRBJ2-1; 12 nucleotides match TRBD2. The CDR3 spans 15 residues. Trimming removed 4 bases from V and 7 bases from J; junction bases left unmatched: 6. CDR1 SGHNT and CDR2 YYREEE come from the germline V gene (reference sequence). The CDR3 protein is CASSPGLAGYNEQFF. CDR3 DNA sequence: TGTGCCAGCAGCCCCGGACTAGCGGGGTATAATGAGCAGTTCTTC.

The genes are TRBV7-2 and TRBJ2-2, with D perhaps TRBD2 (6 bases). Germline V CDR1 and CDR2: SGHTA, FQGNSA. V gave up 4 bases and J gave up 7 bases, with 10 bases separating them. CDR3 length equals 13 residues. The CDR3 sequence: CASSWRGGGELFF. CDR3 bases: TGTGCCAGCAGCTGGCGGGGAGGCGGGGAGCTGTTTTTT.

The chain has TRBV10-2 and TRBJ1-2; TRBD1 might be the D (6 bases). The V gene's germline CDR1 is WSHSY and CDR2 SAAADI. The CDR3 runs to 14 residues. V lost 10 bases and J 1 base, leaving 16 bases between the germline ends. In DNA, the CDR3 is TGCGCCACTCTCTCAGGGGCTCATAACTATGGCTACACCTTC. This encodes CATLSGAHNYGYTF.

CDR3 sequence: CSAWTSGAYNEQFF. The CDR3 region has the DNA TGCAGTGCTTGGACTAGCGGAGCCTACAATGAGCAGTTCTTC. This chain uses TRBV20-1 with TRBJ2-1; 10 bases fit TRBD2. V dropped 5 bases and J dropped 2; count of bases not matched to a gene: 3. This CDR3 is built from 14 residues. The germline gives CDR1 DFQATT, CDR2 SNEGSKA (reference sequence).